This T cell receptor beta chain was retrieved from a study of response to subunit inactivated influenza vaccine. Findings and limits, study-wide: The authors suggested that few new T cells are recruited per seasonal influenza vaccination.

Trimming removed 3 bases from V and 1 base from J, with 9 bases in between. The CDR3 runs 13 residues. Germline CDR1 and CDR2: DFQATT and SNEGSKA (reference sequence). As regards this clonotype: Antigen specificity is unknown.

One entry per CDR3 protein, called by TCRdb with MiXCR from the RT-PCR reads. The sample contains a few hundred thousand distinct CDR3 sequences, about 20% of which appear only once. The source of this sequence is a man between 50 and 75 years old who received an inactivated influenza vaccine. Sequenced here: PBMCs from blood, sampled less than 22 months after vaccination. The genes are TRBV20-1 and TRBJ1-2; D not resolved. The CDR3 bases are TGCAGTGCTAGGACTGCCGGTAACTATGGCTACACCTTC. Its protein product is CSARTAGNYGYTF.